The 16 T cell receptor beta chains below come from one sample, sequenced in a study of PD-1 blockade in classical Hodgkin lymphoma. TCRdb's table, derived via immunoSEQ multiplex PCR, lists solely in-frame clones and lacks some. This table holds over 70,000 clones, around 86% found once. There was relapse after autologous stem cell transplantation in every patient, and there was variation in brentuximab vedotin exposure. The source material was peripheral blood mononuclear cells (PBMCs), sampled at baseline. The receptors here all came from a human donor with classical Hodgkin lymphoma.

This clone has more than one count but fewer than ten. The genes are TRBV2 and TRBJ2-3, with 7 bases that match TRBD1. CDR3 size: 15 residues. With 4 bases clipped from V and 0 bases from J, the junction kept 4 bases outside the gene matches. Looked up from germline, CDR1 is SNHLY and CDR2 is FYNNEI. CDR3: CASSGGTASTDTQYF. CDR3 DNA sequence: TGTGCCAGCAGTGGGGGGACAGCTAGCACAGATACGCAGTATTTT.

This clone was detected a few times. This chain joins TRBV29-1 and TRBJ2-1; D perhaps matches TRBD1 (6 bases). This CDR3 contains 12 residues. Trimming pared 3 bases from V and 10 bases from J, leaving 13 bases between. The germline V gene encodes CDR1 SQVTM and CDR2 ANQGSEA. As DNA, the CDR3 is TGCAGCGTTGAGGAAACTGGGACAGAGCAGTTCTTC. This sequence encodes CSVEETGTEQFF.

On this clone: The DNA is left out, because the CDR3 cannot be placed on it with certainty; the CDR3 is given as TCRdb lists it. The genes are TRBV28 and TRBJ2-7; the D call TRBD2 from the table was never checked on the DNA. The CDR3 is 15 amino acids long, termini counted. The V gene's germline CDR1 is MDHEN and CDR2 SYDVKM. The CDR3 protein is CASSSSGGPSYEQYF.

The chain has TRBV18 and TRBJ2-3; D gene ambiguous. The length of the CDR3 is 15 residues. Germline CDR1 KGHSH, CDR2 LQKENI. Deletions cut 5 bases from V and 0 bases from J, with 12 bases between. The DNA for the CDR3 is TGTGCCAGCTCAGGTGGCTCCGGGAGCACAGATACGCAGTATTTT. Its protein product is CASSGGSGSTDTQYF.

This chain connects TRBV6-1 to TRBJ2-2; no firm D call. Trimming took 0 bases from V and 5 from J, leaving 7 bases between them. The CDR3 is made up of 14 amino acids. From germline, CDR1 is MNHNS and CDR2 SASEGT. The CDR3 nucleotides are TGTGCCAGCAGTGAAGCAACGATTACCGGGGAGCTGTTTTTT. This encodes CASSEATITGELFF.

This sequence joins TRBV19 and TRBJ1-4; D not certain. Trimming shortened V by 10 bases and J by 8 bases, and 14 bases separated the two germline ends. In germline, CDR1 is LNHDA, CDR2 SQIVND (reference sequence). The CDR3 length is 12 residues. The CDR3, as DNA: TGTGCCACGAACTCACCCGACGAAAAACTGTTTTTT. It specifies CATNSPDEKLFF.

This chain links TRBV11-2 with TRBJ1-5; 9 nucleotides line up with TRBD1. The J segment lost 4 bases and the V segment lost 1 base, leaving 2 bases of the junction unmatched. CDR3 length: 15 residues. The V gene's germline CDR1 is SGHAT and CDR2 FQNNGV. CDR3 residues: CASSLGGTGNQPQHF. The CDR3 nucleotides read TGTGCCAGCAGCTTAGGAGGGACAGGGAATCAGCCCCAGCATTTT.

J is TRBJ2-6 and V is TRBV5-1; D possibly corresponds to TRBD2 (5 bases). CDR3 length: 14 residues. Germline values: CDR1 SGHRS, CDR2 YFSETQ. The V and J ends lost 4 bases and 0 bases respectively, with 5 bases between them. The CDR3: CASSDYSGANVLTF. The CDR3 DNA is TGCGCCAGCAGCGACTACTCTGGGGCCAACGTCCTGACTTTC.

The chain recombines TRBV6-5 with TRBJ1-2; D not resolved. The germline gives CDR1 MNHEY, CDR2 SVGAGI. This CDR3 has 12 residues. With 5 bases removed from V and 8 bases from J, the gap between germline ends came to 12 bases. This CDR3 is CASSPGPVGYTF. The CDR3 DNA sequence: TGTGCCAGCAGTCCCGGTCCGGTCGGCTACACCTTC.

The chain carries TRBV6-1 and TRBJ1-1, with D unclear. In germline, CDR1 is MNHNS, CDR2 SASEGT. This CDR3 is built from 14 residues. Trimming removed 2 bases from V and 3 bases from J, with 10 bases in between. CDR3 in DNA: TGTGCCAGCAGTGAACTCAAAGGTTACACTGAAGCTTTCTTT. Translating it yields CASSELKGYTEAFF.

This chain joins TRBV15 and TRBJ2-3, with 7 bases aligning to TRBD2. The CDR3 length is 18 residues. CDR1 is LNHNV, CDR2 YYDKDF, per germline (reference sequence). V lost 3 bases, J lost 1 base, and 13 bases stayed unmatched. The CDR3 protein is CATSRVRSLAGGTDTQYF. DNA of the CDR3: TGTGCCACCAGCAGGGTTAGATCCTTGGCGGGGGGCACAGATACGCAGTATTTT.

This sequence joins TRBV30 and TRBJ2-7; tentatively, D is TRBD2 (6 bases). The germline gives CDR1 GTSNPN, CDR2 SVGIG (reference sequence). CDR3 length equals 14 residues. V was shortened by 3 bases and J by 9 bases, with 21 bases between the two germline ends. The chain's CDR3 is CAWSPAQRALGQYF. CDR3 DNA sequence: TGTGCCTGGAGCCCCGCCCAGCGGGCTTTGGGGCAGTACTTC.

J is TRBJ2-7 and V is TRBV6-5; D uncertain. The CDR3 runs 15 residues. The germline gives CDR1 MNHEY, CDR2 SVGAGI. Trimming cost V 1 base and J 0 bases, with 10 bases left between them. The CDR3 DNA sequence: TGTGCCAGCAGTTACTGGGCAGGAAGCTCCTACGAGCAGTACTTC. This codes for CASSYWAGSSYEQYF.

This chain links TRBV18 with TRBJ2-7; 9 bases fit TRBD1. Germline V gene data show CDR1 as KGHSH and CDR2 as LQKENI. The CDR3 loop spans 15 amino acids. V was pared by 3 bases and J by 3 bases, with 6 bases of the junction left unmatched. For the CDR3, the DNA is TGTGCCAGCTCACCCCTACCGGGACAGGGCTACGAGCAGTACTTC. This gives the protein CASSPLPGQGYEQYF.

The rearrangement uses TRBV9 and TRBJ1-5; D not resolved. The CDR3 totals 15 residues. The germline V gene encodes CDR1 SGDLS and CDR2 YYNGEE. Between the trimmed V and J ends, which lost 0 bases and 6 bases, there was a span of 13 bases. The CDR3, as DNA: TGTGCCAGCAGCGTAGGGGAAGGGAAAAGTCAGCCCCAGCATTTT. Translation gives CASSVGEGKSQPQHF.

V is TRBV5-4 and J is TRBJ2-1, with 10 positions matching TRBD2. V lost 0 bases, J lost 8 bases, and 8 bases stayed unmatched. The CDR3 contains 16 residues. The V gene's germline CDR1 is SGHNT and CDR2 YYREEE (reference sequence). This chain's CDR3 is CASSLAASGSGDEQFF. The DNA for the CDR3 is TGTGCCAGCAGCTTGGCGGCTAGCGGGAGTGGTGATGAGCAGTTCTTC.